This TCR beta chain is drawn from a study of T cell changes during pregnancy in multiple sclerosis. The CDR3 totals 16 residues. The ends were cut back, 0 bases at V and 2 bases at J, with 14 bases in the middle. CDR1 is GTSNPN, CDR2 SVGIG, per germline (reference sequence). This table comes from immunoSEQ multiplex PCR, and its TCRdb copy is limited to in-frame clones, with some not included. Counted here are some 90,000 clones, roughly nine tenths occurring once; the ten biggest clones make up less than 2%. This chain links TRBV30 with TRBJ2-1; unclear D gene. This TCR was sampled from a female donor with multiple sclerosis, enrolled in a pregnancy study. The specimen comprised peripheral blood, sampled in the first trimester of pregnancy. For the CDR3, the DNA is TGTGCCTGGAGTGTCCCCTACCCTCCCCCCTACAATGAGCAGTTCTTC. It translates to CAWSVPYPPPYNEQFF.